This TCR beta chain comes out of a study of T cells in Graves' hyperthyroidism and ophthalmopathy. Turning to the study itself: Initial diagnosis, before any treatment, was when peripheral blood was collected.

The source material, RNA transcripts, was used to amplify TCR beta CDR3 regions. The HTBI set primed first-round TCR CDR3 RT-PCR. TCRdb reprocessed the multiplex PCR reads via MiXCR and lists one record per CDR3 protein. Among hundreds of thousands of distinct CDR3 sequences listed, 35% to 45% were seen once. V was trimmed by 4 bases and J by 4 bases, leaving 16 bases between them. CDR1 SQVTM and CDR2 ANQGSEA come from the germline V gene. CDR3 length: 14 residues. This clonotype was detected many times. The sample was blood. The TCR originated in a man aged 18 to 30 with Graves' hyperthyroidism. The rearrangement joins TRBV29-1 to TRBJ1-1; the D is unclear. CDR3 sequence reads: CSVVPGHSSTEAFF. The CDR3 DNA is TGCAGCGTTGTCCCCGGCCACTCGTCCACTGAAGCTTTCTTT.